This T cell receptor (beta chain) was documented in a study of T cells after yellow fever vaccination. General study findings and limits: Contamination by abundant bulk-population clonotypes could be present in FACS-sorted repertoires. Most primary-vaccination clones reappeared after the booster (about 97% CD4, roughly 90% CD8).

In the case of this clonotype: Its antigen is not known.

Germline-derived CDR1 and CDR2 are SGHTA and FQGNSA. Trimming shortened V by 2 bases and J by 6 bases, and 23 bases separated the two germline ends. The length of the CDR3 is 18 residues. TCRdb ran MiXCR on the 5' RACE reads and lists one entry per CDR3 protein. The data hold 250,000 or so distinct CDR3 sequences, with more than 3.5% observed a single time. The TCR originated in a man aged 18 to 35 who received the YFV17D yellow fever vaccine. The sequencing used PBMCs, collected 15 days after the yellow fever booster vaccination. The chain is built from TRBV7-2 and TRBJ2-1; a weak D match, TRBD2 (6 bases). DNA for the CDR3: TGTGCCAGCAGCTTATTGGCCGCCGGGACTCGCTCTGCCAATGAGCAGTTCTTC. Its protein product is CASSLLAAGTRSANEQFF.